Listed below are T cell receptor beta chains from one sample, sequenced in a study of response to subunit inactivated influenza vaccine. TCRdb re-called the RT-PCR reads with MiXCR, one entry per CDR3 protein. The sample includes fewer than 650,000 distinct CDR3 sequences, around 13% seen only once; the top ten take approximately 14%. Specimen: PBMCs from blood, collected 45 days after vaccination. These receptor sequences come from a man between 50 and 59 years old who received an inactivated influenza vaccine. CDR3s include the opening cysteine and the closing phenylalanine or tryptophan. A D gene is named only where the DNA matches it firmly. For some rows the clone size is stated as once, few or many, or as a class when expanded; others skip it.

CDR3: CASSSYLGTGSSGANVLTF; DNA: TGTGCCAGCAGCTCCTACCTCGGGACAGGGTCCTCTGGGGCCAACGTCCTGACTTTC; J: TRBJ2-6; size: NA; D: TRBD1; V: TRBV11-2
CDR3: CAISEGTYGYEQYF; DNA: TGTGCCATCAGTGAGGGAACATACGGCTACGAGCAGTACTTC; J: TRBJ2-7; size: many; D: NA; V: TRBV10-3
CDR3: CASSIGLYQETQYF; DNA: TGTGCCAGCAGTATCGGCCTGTACCAAGAGACCCAGTACTTC; J: TRBJ2-5; size: few; D: NA; V: TRBV2
CDR3: CASSTSPTPYGYTF; DNA: TGTGCCAGCAGTACTAGCCCTACTCCCTATGGCTACACCTTC; J: TRBJ1-2; size: NA; D: NA; V: TRBV6-5
CDR3: CASRTEPYEQYF; DNA: TGCGCCAGCCGCACGGAACCCTACGAGCAGTACTTC; J: TRBJ2-7; size: NA; D: NA; V: TRBV5-1
CDR3: CASSLEEWQPQHF; DNA: TGTGCCAGCAGTTTGGAGGAGTGGCAGCCCCAGCATTTT; J: TRBJ1-5; size: few; D: NA; V: TRBV28
CDR3: CASSLAMGSGANVLTF; DNA: TGCGCCAGCAGCTTGGCCATGGGTTCTGGGGCCAACGTCCTGACTTTC; J: TRBJ2-6; size: many; D: NA; V: TRBV5-1
CDR3: CASSIDVHEQFF; DNA: TGTGCCAGTAGTATAGATGTCCATGAGCAGTTCTTC; J: TRBJ2-1; size: few; D: NA; V: TRBV19
CDR3: CSARVKGAAMNTEAFF; DNA: TGCAGTGCTAGAGTCAAAGGCGCGGCCATGAACACTGAAGCTTTCTTT; J: TRBJ1-1; size: few; D: NA; V: TRBV20-1
CDR3: CASSFLGRLRTDTQYF; DNA: TGCGCCAGCAGCTTCCTCGGGAGGTTGAGAACAGATACGCAGTATTTT; J: TRBJ2-3; size: few; D: TRBD2; V: TRBV5-1
CDR3: CASSAKTRKSTDTQYF; DNA: TGTGCCAGCAGCGCGAAGACCAGGAAGAGCACAGATACGCAGTATTTT; J: TRBJ2-3; size: NA; D: NA; V: TRBV7-2
CDR3: CASSPREPNYEQYF; DNA: TGCGCCAGCAGCCCGCGGGAACCCAACTACGAGCAGTACTTC; J: TRBJ2-7; size: many; D: NA; V: TRBV5-1
CDR3: CASSLEQRREAFF; DNA: TGCGCCAGCAGCCTGGAGCAGCGGCGAGAAGCTTTCTTT; J: TRBJ1-1; size: NA; D: NA; V: TRBV5-1
CDR3: CASSQAGYEQYF; DNA: TGTGCCAGCAGTCAAGCGGGTTACGAGCAGTACTTC; J: TRBJ2-7; size: many; D: NA; V: TRBV3-1
CDR3: CASSQGRNYGYTF; DNA: TGTGCCAGCAGCCAAGGACGGAACTATGGCTACACCTTC; J: TRBJ1-2; size: many; D: NA; V: TRBV7-2
CDR3: CSASTRLAGYEQYF; DNA: TGCAGTGCCTCCACCAGGCTAGCGGGCTACGAGCAGTACTTC; J: TRBJ2-7; size: NA; D: TRBD2; V: TRBV20-1
CDR3: CASRPPRRITYNEQFF; DNA: TGTGCCAGCAGACCCCCAAGACGAATAACCTACAATGAGCAGTTCTTC; J: TRBJ2-1; size: few; D: NA; V: TRBV6-1
CDR3: CASNGQGANYEQYF; DNA: TGTGCCAGCAACGGACAGGGGGCTAATTACGAGCAGTACTTC; J: TRBJ2-7; size: few; D: TRBD1; V: TRBV2
CDR3: CASSWGLGGADNEQFF; DNA: TGTGCCAGCAGTTGGGGGCTGGGCGGGGCAGACAATGAGCAGTTCTTC; J: TRBJ2-1; size: NA; D: NA; V: TRBV27
CDR3: CASSLSGGQGETQYF; DNA: TGTGCCAGCAGCTTATCAGGGGGCCAGGGGGAGACCCAGTACTTC; J: TRBJ2-5; size: NA; D: TRBD1; V: TRBV13
CDR3: CSARDFNEQYF; DNA: TGCAGTGCTAGGGACTTCAACGAGCAGTACTTC; J: TRBJ2-7; size: NA; D: NA; V: TRBV20-1
CDR3: CASSPNPNDREYEQYF; DNA: TGCGCCAGCAGTCCAAACCCCAATGACAGGGAGTACGAGCAGTACTTC; J: TRBJ2-7; size: NA; D: TRBD1; V: TRBV10-1
CDR3: CASSLTGTGKARGTDTQYF; DNA: TGTGCCAGCAGCTTAACCGGGACAGGGAAAGCGAGGGGGACAGATACGCAGTATTTT; J: TRBJ2-3; size: NA; D: TRBD1; V: TRBV11-1
CDR3: CSANEGANQPQHF; DNA: TGCAGTGCCAATGAGGGGGCCAATCAGCCCCAGCATTTT; J: TRBJ1-5; size: medium-sized; D: TRBD1; V: TRBV20-1
CDR3: CASRGDRGRVNTGELFF; DNA: TGTGCCAGCAGGGGGGACAGGGGGCGCGTGAACACCGGGGAGCTGTTTTTT; J: TRBJ2-2; size: NA; D: TRBD1; V: TRBV25-1
CDR3: CASSVDRALLAGADTQYF; DNA: TGTGCCAGCAGCGTAGACAGGGCCCTACTAGCGGGAGCGGATACGCAGTATTTT; J: TRBJ2-3; size: NA; D: TRBD2; V: TRBV9
CDR3: CATGGGGYTF; DNA: TGTGCCACAGGAGGTGGTGGCTACACCTTC; J: TRBJ1-2; size: many; D: NA; V: TRBV10-3
CDR3: CASANGGLNTEAFF; DNA: TGTGCCAGCGCTAATGGGGGTCTTAACACTGAAGCTTTCTTT; J: TRBJ1-1; size: NA; D: NA; V: TRBV6-1
CDR3: CASSPLAEQETQYF; DNA: TGTGCCAGCAGCCCCCTCGCGGAACAAGAGACCCAGTACTTC; J: TRBJ2-5; size: many; D: NA; V: TRBV28